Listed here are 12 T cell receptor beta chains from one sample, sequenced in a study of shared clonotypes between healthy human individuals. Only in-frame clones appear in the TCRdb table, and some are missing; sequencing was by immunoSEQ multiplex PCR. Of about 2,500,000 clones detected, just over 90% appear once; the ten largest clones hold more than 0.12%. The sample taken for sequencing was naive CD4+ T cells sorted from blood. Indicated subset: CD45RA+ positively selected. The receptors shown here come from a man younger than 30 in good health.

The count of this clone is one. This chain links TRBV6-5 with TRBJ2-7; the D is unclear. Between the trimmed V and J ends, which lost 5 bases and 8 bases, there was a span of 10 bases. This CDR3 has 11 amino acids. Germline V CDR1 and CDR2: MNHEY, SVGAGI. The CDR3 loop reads CASSGPNKQYF. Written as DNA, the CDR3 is TGTGCCAGCAGTGGCCCTAATAAGCAGTACTTC.

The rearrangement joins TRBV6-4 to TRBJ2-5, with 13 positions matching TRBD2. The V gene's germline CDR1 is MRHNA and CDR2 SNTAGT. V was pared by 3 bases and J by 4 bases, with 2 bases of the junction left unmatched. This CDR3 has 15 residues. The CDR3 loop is CASSEGTSGTETQYF. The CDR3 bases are TGTGCCAGCAGTGAAGGGACTAGCGGGACAGAGACCCAGTACTTC.

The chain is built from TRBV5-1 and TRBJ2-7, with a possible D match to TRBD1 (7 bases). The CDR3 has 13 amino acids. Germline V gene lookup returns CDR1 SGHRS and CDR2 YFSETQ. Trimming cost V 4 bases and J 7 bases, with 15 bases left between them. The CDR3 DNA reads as TGCGCCAGCAGCGCGGGACAGTCTGGTGAGCAGTACTTC. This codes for CASSAGQSGEQYF.

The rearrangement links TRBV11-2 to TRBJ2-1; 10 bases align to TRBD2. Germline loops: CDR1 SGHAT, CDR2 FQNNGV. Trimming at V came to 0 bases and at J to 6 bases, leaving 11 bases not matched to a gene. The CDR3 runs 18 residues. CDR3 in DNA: TGTGCCAGCAGCTTAGATCGGTTGAGCGGGAGGGCCTTCAATGAGCAGTTCTTC. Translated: CASSLDRLSGRAFNEQFF. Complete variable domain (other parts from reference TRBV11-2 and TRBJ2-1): EAGVAQSPRYKIIEKRQSVAFWCNPISGHATLYWYQQILGQGPKLLIQFQNNGVVDDSQLPKDRFSAERLKGVDSTLKIQPAKLEDSAVYLCASSLDRLSGRAFNEQFFGPGTRLTVL.

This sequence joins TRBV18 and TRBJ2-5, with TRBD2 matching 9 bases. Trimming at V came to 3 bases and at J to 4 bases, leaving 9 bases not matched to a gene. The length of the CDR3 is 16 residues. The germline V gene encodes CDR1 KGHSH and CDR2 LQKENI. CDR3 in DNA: TGTGCCAGCTCACCCGTAGCGGGGGCGAGGCGAGAGACCCAGTACTTC. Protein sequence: CASSPVAGARRETQYF.

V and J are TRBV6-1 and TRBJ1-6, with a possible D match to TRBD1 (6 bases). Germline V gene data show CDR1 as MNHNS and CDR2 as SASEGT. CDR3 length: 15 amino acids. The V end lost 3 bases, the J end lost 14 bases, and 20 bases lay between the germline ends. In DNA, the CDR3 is TGTGCCAGCAGTGATGTCGGCCCGACAGGACATTCCCTCCACTTT. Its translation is CASSDVGPTGHSLHF.

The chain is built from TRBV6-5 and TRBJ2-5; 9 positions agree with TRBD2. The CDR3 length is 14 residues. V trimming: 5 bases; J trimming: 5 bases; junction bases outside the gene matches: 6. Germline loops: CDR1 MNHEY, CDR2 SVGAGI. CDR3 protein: CASSRGGARETQYF. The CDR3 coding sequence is TGTGCCAGCAGTCGCGGGGGGGCACGGGAGACCCAGTACTTC.

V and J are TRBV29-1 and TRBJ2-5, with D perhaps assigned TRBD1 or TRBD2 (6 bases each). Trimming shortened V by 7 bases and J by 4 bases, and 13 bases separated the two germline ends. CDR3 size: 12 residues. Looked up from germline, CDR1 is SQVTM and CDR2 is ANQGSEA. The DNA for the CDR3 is TGCAGCGCACAAGGGGGGTCAGAGACCCAGTACTTC. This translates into CSAQGGSETQYF.

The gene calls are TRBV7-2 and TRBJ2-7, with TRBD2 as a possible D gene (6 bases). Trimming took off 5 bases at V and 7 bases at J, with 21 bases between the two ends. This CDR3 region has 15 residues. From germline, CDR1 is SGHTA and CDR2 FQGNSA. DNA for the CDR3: TGTGCCAGCAGCCCGATAGCGGCCGGCGTGGGGGAGCAGTACTTC. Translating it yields CASSPIAAGVGEQYF.

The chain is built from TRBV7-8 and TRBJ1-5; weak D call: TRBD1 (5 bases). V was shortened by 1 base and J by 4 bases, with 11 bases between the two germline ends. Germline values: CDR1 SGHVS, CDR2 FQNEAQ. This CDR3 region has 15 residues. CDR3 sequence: CASSLVREGNQPQHF. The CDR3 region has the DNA TGTGCCAGCAGCTTAGTTAGAGAGGGGAATCAGCCCCAGCATTTT.

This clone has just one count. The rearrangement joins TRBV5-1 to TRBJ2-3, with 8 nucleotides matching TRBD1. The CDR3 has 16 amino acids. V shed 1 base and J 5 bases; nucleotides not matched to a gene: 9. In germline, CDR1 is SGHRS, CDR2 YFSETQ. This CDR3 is CASSLNLAGGKDTQYF. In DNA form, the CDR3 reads TGCGCCAGCAGCTTGAATTTGGCAGGGGGCAAAGATACGCAGTATTTT.

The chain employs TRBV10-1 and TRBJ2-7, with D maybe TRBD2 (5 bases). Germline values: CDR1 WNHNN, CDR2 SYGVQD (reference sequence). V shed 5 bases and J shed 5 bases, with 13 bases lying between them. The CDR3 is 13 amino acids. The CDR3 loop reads CASSHDSAHEQYF. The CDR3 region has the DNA TGCGCCAGCAGTCATGATAGCGCGCACGAGCAGTACTTC.